The T cell receptor beta chain under discussion was sequenced for a study of graft-versus-host responses after intestinal transplantation. This clone was seen just once. Its specificity is unknown. The protocol was immunoSEQ multiplex PCR, while the TCRdb copy is restricted to in-frame clones and leaves out a portion. Here the sample spans some 120,000 clones, more than 80% being singletons. Germline assignment: CDR1 SGHDT and CDR2 YYEEEE. The CDR3 contains 15 residues. V lost 4 bases, J lost 3 bases, and 13 bases lay in between. The chain joins TRBV5-6 to TRBJ2-2, with D possibly TRBD2 on 6 matching bases. The receptor's source is a human donor who was the organ donor for an intestinal transplant. Material: unstimulated CD4+ T cells sorted from spleen or lymph node cells, obtained before transplant. CDR3 protein: CASSGRLKDTGELFF. The DNA of the CDR3 is TGTGCCAGCAGCGGGAGGCTTAAGGACACCGGGGAGCTGTTTTTT.